This T cell receptor beta chain comes out of a study of early T cells in non-severe SARS-CoV-2 infection. For the study at large: Sequencing input comprised bulk RNA from unsorted whole blood; chain pairing was not available.

Regarding the study as a whole: A preference for anti-spike CD8 responses marked VDJdb matching, which missed private and CD4 specificities.

With V trimmed by 0 bases and J by 5 bases, 9 bases remained unmatched. Germline-derived CDR1 and CDR2 are LGHNA and YSLEER. This CDR3 has 16 amino acids. The table lists this clonotype with a few counts. Its specificity is unknown. Individually, cDNA molecules had unique molecular identifiers attached to them. TCRdb re-derived calls from the 5' RACE reads in MiXCR, one entry per CDR3 protein. The sample lists fewer than 30,000 distinct CDR3 sequences, around 4% occurring once. The chain couples TRBV4-3 to TRBJ1-2; 7 bases map to TRBD1. This clonotype was obtained from an adult who was a healthcare worker with PCR-confirmed SARS-CoV-2 infection or an uninfected control (not recorded which). Source material: whole blood. The CDR3 nucleotides read TGCGCCAGCAGCCAAGAATCGCTAAGACAGGGTTATGGCTACACCTTC. Amino acids: CASSQESLRQGYGYTF.